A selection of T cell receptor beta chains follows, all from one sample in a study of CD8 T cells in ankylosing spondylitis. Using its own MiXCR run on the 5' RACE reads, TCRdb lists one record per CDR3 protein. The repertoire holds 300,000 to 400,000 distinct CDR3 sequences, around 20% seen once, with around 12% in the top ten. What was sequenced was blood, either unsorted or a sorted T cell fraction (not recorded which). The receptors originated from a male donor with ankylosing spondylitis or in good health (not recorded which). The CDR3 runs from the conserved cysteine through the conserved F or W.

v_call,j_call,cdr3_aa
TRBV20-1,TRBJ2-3,CSASLDQDRADTQYF
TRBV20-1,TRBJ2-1,CSARGPGAGVEQFF
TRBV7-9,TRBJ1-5,CASSWAYGNQPQHF
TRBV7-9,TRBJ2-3,CASSLPLAGELTDTQYF
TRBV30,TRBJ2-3,CAWRNPIAGPTDTQYF
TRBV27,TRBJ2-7,CASSLRGISYEQYF
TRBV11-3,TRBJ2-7,CASSLTSGTGHEQYF
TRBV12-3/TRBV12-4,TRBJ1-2,CASSLGQVDGYTF
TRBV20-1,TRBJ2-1,CSARVLRTENPSNEQFF
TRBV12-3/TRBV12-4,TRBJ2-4,CASSLGGKGLDIQYF
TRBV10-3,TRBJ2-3,CAISESGGPDTQYF
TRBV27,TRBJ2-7,CASSNRQGYEQYF
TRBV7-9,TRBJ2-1,CASSLSDASYNEQFF
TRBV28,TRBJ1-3,CASRRWDDSGNTIYF
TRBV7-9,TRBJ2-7,CASSFGVLGQYF
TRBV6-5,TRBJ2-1,CASSYQPADDEQFF
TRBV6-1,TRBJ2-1,CASRLYGGNEQFF
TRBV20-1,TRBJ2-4,CSARDSAKNIQYF
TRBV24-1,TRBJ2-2,CATSDLHGTGWDGELFF
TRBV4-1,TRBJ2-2,CASSQPRAANTGELFF
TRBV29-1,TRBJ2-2,CSVLPVGSMNTGELFF
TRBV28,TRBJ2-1,CASSLRGLAGAYNEQFF
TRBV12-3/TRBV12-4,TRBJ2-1,CASSLGSVNEQFF
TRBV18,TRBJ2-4,CASSTELAKNIQYF
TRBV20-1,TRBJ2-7,CSAMPRTGGYEQYF
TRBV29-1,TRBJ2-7,CSPYQDGGSHEQYF
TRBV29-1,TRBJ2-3,CSVSGTMFWADTQYF
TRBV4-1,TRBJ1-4,CASSQEDRLGEKLFF
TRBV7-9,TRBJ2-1,CASSSRRDPNEQFF
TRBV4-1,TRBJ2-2,CASRRGPNTGELFF
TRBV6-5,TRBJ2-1,CASSLDQGDWSSYNEQFF
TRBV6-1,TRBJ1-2,CASSEIAGTGNYGYTF
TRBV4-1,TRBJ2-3,CASSQVYRGPDTQYF
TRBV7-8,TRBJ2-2,CASSSRPNTGELFF
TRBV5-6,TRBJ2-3,CASSWGFSTDTQYF
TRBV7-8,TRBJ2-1,CASSYPWGQDNEQFF
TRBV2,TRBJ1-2,CASSGRTGGNYGYTF
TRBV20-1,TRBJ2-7,CSARDLGGGAYEQYF
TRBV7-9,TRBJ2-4,CASSSPLAKNIQYF
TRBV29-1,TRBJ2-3,CSVDGTSDADTQYF
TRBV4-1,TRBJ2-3,CASSQDSLATFTDTQYF
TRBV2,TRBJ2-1,CASIGGPREQFF